The 23 T cell receptor beta chains reported below all come from one sample, sequenced in a study of T cell responses to AZD1222 COVID-19 vaccine. Produced via immunoSEQ multiplex PCR; TCRdb's table is partial and in-frame only. The table records over 150,000 clones, approximately 86% of them present only once. This specimen consisted of peripheral blood, obtained on day 0 of AZD1222 vaccination. These receptors came from an adult in good health.

The chain joins TRBV19 to TRBJ2-7, with a possible D match to TRBD2 (5 bases). The germline V gene has CDR1 LNHDA and CDR2 SQIVND (reference sequence). The CDR3 spans 13 residues. V was pared by 4 bases and J by 1 base, with 8 bases between. The CDR3 bases are TGTGCCAGTAGTAGAAGCGGATCCTACGAGCAGTACTTC. It specifies CASSRSGSYEQYF.

V gene TRBV5-6 combines with J gene TRBJ2-7; no definite D call. Germline V gene data show CDR1 as SGHDT and CDR2 as YYEEEE. The CDR3 is 14 amino acids. V lost 4 bases and J lost 3, with 14 bases in between. This CDR3 is CASSPWGSFYEQYF. DNA for the CDR3: TGTGCCAGCAGCCCCTGGGGAAGTTTCTACGAGCAGTACTTC.

This chain connects TRBV30 to TRBJ1-5, with D perhaps TRBD1 (5 bases). This CDR3 comprises 14 residues. V was clipped by 0 bases and J by 2 bases, with 8 bases between them. The V gene's germline CDR1 is GTSNPN and CDR2 SVGIG (reference sequence). In DNA form, the CDR3 reads TGTGCCTGGAGTGTATTACAGGGCAATCAGCCCCAGCATTTT. This translates into CAWSVLQGNQPQHF.

The rearrangement joins TRBV7-2 to TRBJ2-1, with D maybe TRBD2 (6 bases). Trimming cost V 4 bases and J 6 bases, with 13 bases left between them. This CDR3 is 14 amino acids long. The germline gives CDR1 SGHTA, CDR2 FQGNSA. CDR3 in DNA: TGTGCCAGCAGCTCCTGGAGGGCTCGCAATGAGCAGTTCTTC. It codes for CASSSWRARNEQFF.

The CDR3 nucleotides are TGTGCCAGCAGTTACCTCGCAGGGAGAGTGACCGGGGAGCTGTTTTTT. The encoded protein is CASSYLAGRVTGELFF. This sequence joins TRBV6-5 and TRBJ2-2; D may be TRBD1 or TRBD2 (5 bases each). CDR1 is MNHEY, CDR2 SVGAGI, per germline. V lost 2 bases and J 5 bases, leaving 15 bases between the germline ends. The CDR3 has 16 residues.

The chain recombines TRBV14 with TRBJ2-4; 7 bases match TRBD2. This CDR3 has 15 amino acids. Trimming cost V 1 base and J 16 bases; bases outside gene matches: 16. Looked up from germline, CDR1 is SGHDN and CDR2 is FVKESK. The CDR3 sequence is CASSQVWTSQEGLYF. The CDR3 coding sequence is TGTGCCAGCAGCCAAGTGTGGACTAGTCAAGAGGGTTTATACTTC.

The chain employs TRBV7-2 and TRBJ2-2; 9 bases are a match to TRBD2. This CDR3 spans 16 amino acids. Germline lookup yields CDR1 SGHTA and CDR2 FQGNSA. V shed 1 base, J shed 1 base, and the junction held 1 base outside the gene matches. As DNA, the CDR3 is TGTGCCAGCAGCTTAGATAGCGGGAGGAACACCGGGGAGCTGTTTTTT. Its protein is CASSLDSGRNTGELFF.

V and J are TRBV5-5 and TRBJ2-2; no clear D. V gave up 0 bases and J gave up 5 bases, with 14 bases separating them. Germline V gene sequence: CDR1 SGHKS, CDR2 YYEKEE (reference sequence). The CDR3 is 16 residues long. The CDR3 loop reads CASSLGARESTGELFF. In DNA, the CDR3 is TGTGCCAGCAGCTTGGGAGCAAGGGAATCGACCGGGGAGCTGTTTTTT.

The chain recombines TRBV27 with TRBJ1-5; tentative D call: TRBD1 (6 bases). This CDR3 is built from 13 residues. Germline V gene data show CDR1 as MNHEY and CDR2 as SMNVEV (reference sequence). Trimming shortened V by 8 bases and J by 2 bases, and 10 bases separated the two germline ends. The CDR3 sequence is CASRRGGNQPQHF. The CDR3 region has the DNA TGTGCCAGCCGTAGGGGGGGCAATCAGCCCCAGCATTTT.

This clone is a singleton in its sample. The V gene is TRBV5-4, the J gene TRBJ1-1; TRBD1 matches 7 bases. V shed 2 bases and J 2 bases; nucleotides not matched to a gene: 3. CDR1 and CDR2 from the germline V gene are SGHNT and YYREEE (reference sequence). The CDR3 consists of 14 residues. The CDR3 DNA follows: TGTGCCAGCAGCTTTTTAGGGGGCAACACTGAAGCTTTCTTT. This encodes CASSFLGGNTEAFF.

This chain uses TRBV6-6 with TRBJ2-1, with D uncertain. The CDR3 extends over 14 amino acids. Deletions cut 0 bases from V and 9 bases from J, with 12 bases between. The germline V gene has CDR1 MNHNY and CDR2 SVGAGI (reference sequence). CDR3 bases: TGTGCCAGCAGTTACTCGACGCGCCTCGGTGAGCAGTTCTTC. Translation: CASSYSTRLGEQFF.

The chain joins TRBV7-8 to TRBJ1-5; D is unclear. The germline V gene has CDR1 SGHVS and CDR2 FQNEAQ. V lost 0 bases and J 0 bases, leaving 9 bases between the germline ends. The CDR3 is made up of 16 amino acids. This chain's CDR3 is CASSLARTVSNQPQHF. CDR3 bases: TGTGCCAGCAGCTTAGCGCGGACTGTTAGCAATCAGCCCCAGCATTTT.

This chain joins TRBV15 and TRBJ1-5; TRBD1 might be the D (6 bases). This CDR3 is built from 15 residues. Germline V lookup: CDR1 LNHNV, CDR2 YYDKDF (reference sequence). The V and J ends lost 5 bases and 2 bases respectively, with 13 bases between them. CDR3 nucleotide sequence: TGTGCCACCAGCTGGGCCCCAGGGGGCAATCAGCCCCAGCATTTT. Translation: CATSWAPGGNQPQHF.

This clone appeared once. CDR3 loop: CASSLSYARDTDTQYF. DNA for the CDR3: TGTGCCAGCAGTTTATCGTACGCCAGGGACACAGATACGCAGTATTTT. V and J are TRBV27 and TRBJ2-3; the D gene is possibly TRBD1 (5 bases). The ends were cut back, 0 bases at V and 2 bases at J, with 12 bases in the middle. The CDR3 loop spans 16 amino acids. The germline gives CDR1 MNHEY, CDR2 SMNVEV (reference sequence).

This clone appeared once. Since a much larger clone is just one base distant, this may be a read error. The CDR3 DNA is TGTGCCAGCAGTGTATCGGTGAACACTGAAGCTTTCTTT. It yields the protein CASSVSVNTEAFF. V is TRBV27 and J is TRBJ1-1; unclear D gene. This CDR3 is 13 amino acids long. CDR1 MNHEY and CDR2 SMNVEV come from the germline V gene (reference sequence).

V and J are TRBV2 and TRBJ2-5; TRBD2 aligns across 12 bases. CDR1 is SNHLY, CDR2 FYNNEI, per germline. This CDR3 has 16 amino acids. V lost 4 bases to trimming and J lost 7 bases; unmatched junction nucleotides: 10. CDR3 nucleotide sequence: TGTGCCAGCAGTGCCCAGACTAGCGGGAGAGTCGGGACCCAGTACTTC. This sequence encodes CASSAQTSGRVGTQYF.

V and J are TRBV7-9 and TRBJ1-1; D is perhaps TRBD1 (5 bases). The CDR3 is 13 residues long. V shed 5 bases and J shed 7 bases, with 14 bases lying between them. The germline V gene encodes CDR1 SEHNR and CDR2 FQNEAQ (reference sequence). CDR3 residues: CASSLSRVGEAFF. CDR3 coding DNA: TGTGCCAGCAGCCTCTCCAGGGTGGGTGAAGCTTTCTTT.

The gene calls are TRBV18 and TRBJ1-1; 7 bases fit TRBD1. Germline V CDR1 and CDR2: KGHSH, LQKENI. This CDR3 is built from 13 residues. The V segment lost 5 bases and the J segment 1 base; nucleotides outside the gene matches: 1. The CDR3, as DNA: TGTGCCAGCTCATGGGACAGGAACACTGAAGCTTTCTTT. It encodes CASSWDRNTEAFF.

V usage is TRBV5-1 and J usage is TRBJ2-5; 7 nucleotides line up with TRBD1. The CDR3 extends over 14 amino acids. Losses at the gene ends were 3 bases for V and 4 bases for J; bases not matched to a gene: 6. Germline assignment: CDR1 SGHRS and CDR2 YFSETQ. CDR3 DNA sequence: TGCGCCAGCAGCTCAACAGGGGTAGGAGAGACCCAGTACTTC. Residues: CASSSTGVGETQYF.

This chain uses TRBV7-8 with TRBJ1-1; D might be TRBD1 (5 bases). Per germline, CDR1 SGHVS and CDR2 FQNEAQ. Trimming stripped 2 bases from V and 7 bases from J, with 11 bases between. This CDR3 comprises 13 residues. CDR3 nucleotides: TGTGCCAGCAGCTTAAACCGGGACGGTGAAGCTTTCTTT. Its translation: CASSLNRDGEAFF.

This clone appeared a single time. The chain joins TRBV19 to TRBJ2-6; TRBD1 matches at 10 bases. With 6 bases clipped from V and 3 bases from J, the junction kept 5 bases outside the gene matches. The germline CDR1 and CDR2 sequences are LNHDA and SQIVND (reference sequence). The length of the CDR3 is 16 residues. This chain's CDR3 is CASSPGQGLGANVLTF. CDR3 coding DNA: TGTGCCAGTAGCCCGGGACAGGGGCTTGGGGCCAACGTCCTGACTTTC.

This clone was seen a handful of times. This chain joins TRBV28 and TRBJ1-2; 7 bases fit TRBD1. The ends lost 2 bases at V and 8 bases at J; junction bases unmatched: 2. Germline CDR1 and CDR2: MDHEN and SYDVKM. The CDR3 runs to 12 residues. CDR3 sequence reads: CASSLKGAGYTF. The CDR3 region has the DNA TGTGCCAGCAGTTTAAAGGGGGCCGGCTACACCTTC.

The CDR3 DNA reads as TGTGCCAGCAGCTTAGGAGGGAACTATGGCTACACCTTC. Its translation is CASSLGGNYGYTF. This sequence joins TRBV7-9 and TRBJ1-2; D unclear. Trimming shortened V by 1 base and J by 2 bases, and 5 bases separated the two germline ends. Germline V gives CDR1 SEHNR, CDR2 FQNEAQ (reference sequence). This CDR3 has 13 amino acids.